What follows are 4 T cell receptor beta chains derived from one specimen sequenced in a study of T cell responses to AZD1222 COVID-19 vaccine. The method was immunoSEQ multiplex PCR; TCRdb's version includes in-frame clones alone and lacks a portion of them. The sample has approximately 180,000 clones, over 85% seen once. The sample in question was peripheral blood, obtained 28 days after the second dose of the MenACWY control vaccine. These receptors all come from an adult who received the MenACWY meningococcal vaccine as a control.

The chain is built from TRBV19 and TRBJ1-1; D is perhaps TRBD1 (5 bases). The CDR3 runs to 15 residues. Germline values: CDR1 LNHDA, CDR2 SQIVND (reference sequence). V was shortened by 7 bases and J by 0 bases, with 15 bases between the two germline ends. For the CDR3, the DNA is TGTGCCAGTATCCCGGCGGGGGGTCTGAACACTGAAGCTTTCTTT. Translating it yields CASIPAGGLNTEAFF.

The CDR3 sequence is CAWNFESSGNTIYF. CDR3 sequence (DNA): TGTGCCTGGAACTTCGAAAGCTCTGGAAACACCATATATTTT. The chain joins TRBV30 to TRBJ1-3, with unresolved D. V lost 4 bases and J 0 bases, leaving 10 bases between the germline ends. Germline CDR1 is GTSNPN and CDR2 is SVGIG (reference sequence). The CDR3 is 14 residues long.

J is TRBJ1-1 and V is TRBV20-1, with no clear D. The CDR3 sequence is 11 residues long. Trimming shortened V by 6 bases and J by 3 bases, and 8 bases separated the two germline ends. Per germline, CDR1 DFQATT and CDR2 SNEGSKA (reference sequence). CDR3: CSAPGYTEAFF. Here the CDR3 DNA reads TGCAGTGCCCCGGGATACACTGAAGCTTTCTTT.

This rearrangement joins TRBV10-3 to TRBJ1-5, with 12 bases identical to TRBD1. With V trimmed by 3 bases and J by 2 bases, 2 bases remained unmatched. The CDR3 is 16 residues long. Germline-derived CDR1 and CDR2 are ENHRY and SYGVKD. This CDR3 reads CAISDGTGGGNQPQHF. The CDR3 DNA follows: TGTGCCATCAGTGATGGGACAGGGGGCGGCAATCAGCCCCAGCATTTT.